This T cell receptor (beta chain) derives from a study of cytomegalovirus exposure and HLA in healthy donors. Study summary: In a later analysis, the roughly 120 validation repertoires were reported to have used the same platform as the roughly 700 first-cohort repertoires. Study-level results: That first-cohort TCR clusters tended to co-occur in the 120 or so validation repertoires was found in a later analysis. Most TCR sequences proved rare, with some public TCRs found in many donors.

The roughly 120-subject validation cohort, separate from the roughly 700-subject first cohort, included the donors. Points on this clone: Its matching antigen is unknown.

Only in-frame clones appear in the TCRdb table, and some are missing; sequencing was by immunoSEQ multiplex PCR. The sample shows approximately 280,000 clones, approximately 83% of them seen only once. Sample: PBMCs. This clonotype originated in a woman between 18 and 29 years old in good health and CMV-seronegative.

CDR3 residues: CASSPRDYNEKLFF. The CDR3 DNA reads TGCGCCAGCAGCCCCCGGGACTATAATGAAAAACTGTTTTTT. The chain employs TRBV5-1 and TRBJ1-4, with D perhaps TRBD1 (5 bases). CDR1 is SGHRS and CDR2 is YFSETQ in the germline V gene. The V and J ends lost 4 bases and 4 bases respectively, with 11 bases between them. The CDR3 is 14 amino acids.